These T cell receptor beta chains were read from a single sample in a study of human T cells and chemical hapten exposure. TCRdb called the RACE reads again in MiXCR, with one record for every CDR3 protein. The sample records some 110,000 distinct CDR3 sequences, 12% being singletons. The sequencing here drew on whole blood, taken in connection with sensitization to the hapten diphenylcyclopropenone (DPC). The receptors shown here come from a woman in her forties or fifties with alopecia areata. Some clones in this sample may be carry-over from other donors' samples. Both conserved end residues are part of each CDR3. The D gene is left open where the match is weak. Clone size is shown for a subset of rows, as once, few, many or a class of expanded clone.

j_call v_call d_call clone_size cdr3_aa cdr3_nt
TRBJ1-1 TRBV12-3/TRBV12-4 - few CASSLGYYGLNVNTEAFF TGTGCCAGCAGTTTAGGATACTACGGCCTGAACGTGAACACTGAAGCTTTCTTT
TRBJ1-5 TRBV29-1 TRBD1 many CSVSQGGRNQPQHF TGCAGCGTCTCGCAGGGGGGTCGCAATCAGCCCCAGCATTTT
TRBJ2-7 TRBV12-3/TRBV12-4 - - CASRLSGARNEQYF TGTGCCAGCAGACTCTCGGGGGCGCGCAACGAGCAGTACTTC
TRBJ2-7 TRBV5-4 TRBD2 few CASSLVASGRGYEQYF TGTGCCAGCAGCTTGGTAGCTAGCGGGAGGGGCTACGAGCAGTACTTC
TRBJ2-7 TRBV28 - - CASSSQGVPEQYF TGTGCCAGCAGTTCCCAAGGAGTCCCCGAGCAGTACTTC
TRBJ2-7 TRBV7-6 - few CASSLLPGRNSYEQYF TGTGCCAGCAGCTTACTCCCGGGCCGCAACTCCTACGAGCAGTACTTC
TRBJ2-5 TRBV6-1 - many CASSSVVQETQYF TGTGCCAGCAGTTCAGTAGTACAAGAGACCCAGTACTTC
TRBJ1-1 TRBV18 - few CASSTPLQDGAFF TGTGCCAGCTCAACCCCCCTACAAGATGGAGCTTTCTTT
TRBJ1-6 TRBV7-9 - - CASTGLGNSPLHF TGTGCCAGTACAGGGTTGGGTAATTCACCCCTCCACTTT
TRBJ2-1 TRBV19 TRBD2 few CASRTHAGAGVNNEQFF TGTGCCAGTAGAACCCACGCCGGCGCGGGAGTAAACAATGAGCAGTTCTTC
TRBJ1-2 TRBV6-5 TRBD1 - CASSRSPGQGAKGYTF TGTGCCAGCAGTAGGTCTCCGGGACAGGGGGCTAAAGGCTACACCTTC
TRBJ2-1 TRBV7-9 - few CASSPLGGKSYNEQFF TGTGCCAGCAGCCCGCTCGGTGGAAAGTCCTACAATGAGCAGTTCTTC
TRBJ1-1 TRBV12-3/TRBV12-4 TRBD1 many CASSFGQGATEAFF TGTGCCAGCAGTTTTGGGCAGGGGGCGACTGAAGCTTTCTTT
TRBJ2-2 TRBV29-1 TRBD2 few CSGTIGTSGGELFF TGCAGCGGGACGATCGGGACTAGCGGCGGGGAGCTGTTTTTT
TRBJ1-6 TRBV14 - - CASSQITGSPLHF TGTGCCAGCAGCCAAATAACTGGATCACCCCTCCACTTT
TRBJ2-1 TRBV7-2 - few CASSLSQVYNEQFF TGTGCCAGCAGCTTATCCCAGGTTTACAATGAGCAGTTCTTC
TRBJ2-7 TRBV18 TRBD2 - CASSLGGVGLNEQYF TGTGCCAGCTCACTGGGAGGGGTCGGGTTGAACGAGCAGTACTTC
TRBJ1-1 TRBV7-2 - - CASSLAVGTEAFF TGTGCCAGCAGCTTAGCAGTGGGTACTGAAGCTTTCTTT
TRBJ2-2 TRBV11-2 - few CASRVNTGELFF TGTGCCAGCCGAGTAAACACCGGGGAGCTGTTTTTT
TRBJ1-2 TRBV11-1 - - CASSQGTAGYTF TGTGCCAGCAGCCAAGGGACGGCTGGCTACACCTTC
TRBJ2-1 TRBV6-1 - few CASSEDRRINRQFF TGTGCCAGCAGTGAAGACAGGAGGATTAATAGGCAGTTCTTC
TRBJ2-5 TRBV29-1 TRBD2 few CSVARTSGSKETQYF TGCAGCGTTGCCCGGACTAGCGGGAGTAAAGAGACCCAGTACTTC
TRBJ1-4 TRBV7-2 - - CASSLEESSKLFF TGTGCCAGCAGCTTAGAGGAGAGTTCAAAACTGTTTTTT
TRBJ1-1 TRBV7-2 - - CASTHWGLNTEAFF TGTGCCAGCACTCACTGGGGCCTGAACACTGAAGCTTTCTTT
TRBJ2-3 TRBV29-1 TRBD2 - CSVRSPSGPLGTDTQYF TGCAGCGTAAGAAGCCCTAGCGGGCCCCTCGGAACAGATACGCAGTATTTT
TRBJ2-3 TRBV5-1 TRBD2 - CASSTAGGPNTDTQYF TGCGCCAGCAGCACAGCGGGGGGCCCAAACACAGATACGCAGTATTTT
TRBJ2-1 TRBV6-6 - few CASGTGTPYNEQFF TGTGCCAGCGGAACCGGGACCCCCTACAATGAGCAGTTCTTC
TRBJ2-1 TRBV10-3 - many CAISEPPINEQFF TGTGCCATCAGTGAGCCCCCCATCAATGAGCAGTTCTTC
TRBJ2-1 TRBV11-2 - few CASRPSGGPYNEQFF TGTGCCAGCAGGCCCTCTGGGGGCCCCTACAATGAGCAGTTCTTC
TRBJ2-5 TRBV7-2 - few CASSLNPTQRYQETQYF TGTGCCAGCAGCTTAAACCCGACCCAGCGGTACCAAGAGACCCAGTACTTC
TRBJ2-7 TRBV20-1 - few CSAPRDPYEQYF TGCAGTGCTCCCCGGGATCCCTACGAGCAGTACTTC
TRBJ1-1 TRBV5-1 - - CASSLSQGRSTEAFF TGCGCCAGCAGCTTGTCCCAGGGAAGGAGCACTGAAGCTTTCTTT
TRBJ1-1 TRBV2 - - CASRTGRNTEAFF TGTGCCAGCAGGACAGGCCGGAACACTGAAGCTTTCTTT
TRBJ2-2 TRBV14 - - CASSQAGLTGELFF TGTGCCAGCAGCCAAGCAGGGTTGACCGGGGAGCTGTTTTTT
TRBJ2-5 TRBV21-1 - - CASSKLLREQETQYF TGTGCCAGCAGCAAACTCCTCAGGGAGCAAGAGACCCAGTACTTC
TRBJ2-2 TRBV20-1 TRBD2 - CSARDASGGGTGELFF TGCAGTGCTAGAGATGCGAGCGGGGGAGGCACCGGGGAGCTGTTTTTT
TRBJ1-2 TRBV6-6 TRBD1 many CASSYGTGNYGYTF TGTGCCAGCAGTTACGGGACAGGAAACTATGGCTACACCTTC
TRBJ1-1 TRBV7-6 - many CASSLVPGHTEAFF TGTGCCAGCAGCTTAGTTCCAGGGCACACTGAAGCTTTCTTT
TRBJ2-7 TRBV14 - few CASSQERGSVYEQYF TGTGCCAGCAGCCAAGAAAGGGGGTCGGTCTACGAGCAGTACTTC
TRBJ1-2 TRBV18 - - CASSDGDYGYTF TGTGCCAGCTCGGACGGCGACTATGGCTACACCTTC
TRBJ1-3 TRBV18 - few CASSRTVSGNTIYF TGTGCCAGCTCCCGGACAGTCTCTGGAAACACCATATATTTT
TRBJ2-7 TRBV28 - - CASRQGGISYEQYF TGTGCCAGCAGGCAAGGGGGTATCTCCTACGAGCAGTACTTC
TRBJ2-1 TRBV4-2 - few CASSQDFPGRHVF TGTGCCAGCAGCCAGGACTTTCCGGGCCGGCATGTTTTC
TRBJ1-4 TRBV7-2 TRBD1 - CASSSSLRQGATNEKLFF TGTGCCAGCAGCTCATCCCTCCGACAGGGGGCAACTAATGAAAAACTGTTTTTT
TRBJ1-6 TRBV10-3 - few CAISESSYNSPLHF TGTGCCATCAGTGAGAGCTCCTATAATTCACCCCTCCACTTT
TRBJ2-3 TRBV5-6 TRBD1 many CASSSTGGGDTQYF TGTGCCAGCAGCTCGACAGGGGGAGGGGATACGCAGTATTTT
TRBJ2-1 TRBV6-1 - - CASSEPPYFKQFF TGTGCCAGCAGTGAACCCCCCTATTTTAAGCAGTTCTTC
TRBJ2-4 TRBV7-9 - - CASSSDRENIQYF TGTGCCAGCAGCTCTGACAGAGAGAACATTCAGTACTTC
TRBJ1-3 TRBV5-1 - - CASSDTGVSGNTIYF TGCGCCAGCAGCGATACAGGAGTTTCTGGAAACACCATATATTTT
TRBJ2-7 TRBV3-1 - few CASSQIYEQYF TGTGCCAGCAGCCAGATCTACGAGCAGTACTTC